A single sample gave rise to the 18 T cell receptor beta chains below, sequenced in a study of T-cell reconstitution after alpha-beta-depleted transplantation in children (TCRdb year 2016). Preparation of the library involved PCR. Sequenced using an Illumina HiSeq 2500. TCR libraries were prepared with molecular barcoding, using unique molecular identifiers to normalize TCRbeta repertoire quantification. TCRdb itself trimmed the public reads at Q25 with fastp, ran MiXCR and retained productive beta chains. Rows are combined by CDR3 protein, so each entry shows the most common genes and DNA. The table for this sample lists nearly 20,000 distinct CDR3 sequences; 10% to 15% of them were counted only once. The ten largest account for around 33% of the sample. This sample's time point label indicates: day 60 (about 2 months) after transplantation. The sample's treatment or condition, from its label and the paper: allogeneic hematopoietic cell transplantation with graft depleted of TCRalphabeta T cells and CD19 B cells.

The sample in question was PBMCs, mostly from graft donor cells, obtained 60 days after TCRalphabeta/CD19-depleted stem cell transplant. These receptors were collected from a female patient between 2 and 15 years old who had a stem cell transplant for congenital amegakaryocytic thrombocytopenia, so the T cells may come from the graft donor.

In this sample, this clonotype is medium-sized (0.01 to 0.1%). The chain uses TRBV12-3 or TRBV12-4 and TRBJ2-1; possible D gene TRBD1, 6 bases. V lost 5 bases, J lost 2 bases, and 13 bases lay in between. The length of the CDR3 is 15 residues. CDR3 nucleotide sequence: TGTGCCAGCAGTCCCGGGACATATACCTACAATGAGCAGTTCTTC. Translated, it gives CASSPGTYTYNEQFF.

This clonotype has ten or more counts. This chain links TRBV11-2 with TRBJ2-7; D not certain. The CDR3 totals 12 residues. Germline CDR1 reads SGHAT; CDR2 reads FQNNGV. Trimming shortened V by 6 bases and J by 5 bases, and 11 bases separated the two germline ends. CDR3 sequence (DNA): TGTGCCAGCAGTCGGGTCGTCGACGAGCAGTACTTC. It specifies CASSRVVDEQYF. The whole variable domain, remainder taken from reference TRBV11-2 and TRBJ2-7, is EAGVAQSPRYKIIEKRQSVAFWCNPISGHATLYWYQQILGQGPKLLIQFQNNGVVDDSQLPKDRFSAERLKGVDSTLKIQPAKLEDSAVYLCASSRVVDEQYFGPGTRLTVT.

This clonotype came up many times. This chain joins TRBV15 and TRBJ1-2, with D unresolved. The ends were cut back, 0 bases at V and 8 bases at J, with 13 bases in the middle. Germline assignment: CDR1 LNHNV and CDR2 YYDKDF (reference sequence). This CDR3 region has 14 residues. CDR3 in DNA: TGTGCCACCAGCAGAGATAAGTCGCACTCCGGCTACACCTTC. Amino acid sequence: CATSRDKSHSGYTF. Based on the CDR3 plus reference TRBV15 and TRBJ1-2, the full variable domain is DAMVIQNPRYQVTQFGKPVTLSCSQTLNHNVMYWYQQKSSQAPKLLFHYYDKDFNNEADTPDNFQSRRPNTSFCFLDIRSPGLGDTAMYLCATSRDKSHSGYTFGSGTRLTVV.

This clonotype has a count of ten or more. V gene TRBV11-3 combines with J gene TRBJ2-1; D gene ambiguous. The germline V and J ends were trimmed by 2 bases and 6 bases, with 5 bases remaining between them. Germline V gene data show CDR1 as SGHNT and CDR2 as YENEEA. This CDR3 spans 12 amino acids. DNA for the CDR3: TGTGCCAGCAGCTTAAACGGCAATGAGCAGTTCTTC. It translates to CASSLNGNEQFF.

This clonotype came up many times. J is TRBJ2-1 and V is TRBV7-3; 9 bases line up with TRBD2. V shed 4 bases, J shed 9 bases, and the junction held 10 bases outside the gene matches. Germline lookup yields CDR1 SGHTA and CDR2 FQGTGA. This CDR3 contains 15 residues. CDR3 in amino acids: CASSSALAGLGEQFF. CDR3 DNA: TGTGCCAGCAGCTCGGCACTAGCGGGTTTGGGTGAGCAGTTCTTC.

The chain is built from TRBV12-3 or TRBV12-4 and TRBJ2-7; a weak D match, TRBD2 (5 bases). V lost 6 bases and J lost 3, with 12 bases in between. The CDR3 extends over 13 amino acids. The CDR3 DNA reads TGTGCCAGCAGCCGGGGAATGAGCTACGAGCAGTACTTC. Protein: CASSRGMSYEQYF.

Ten or more counts support this clonotype. This chain links TRBV5-5 with TRBJ1-1, with D uncertain. Germline V gene data show CDR1 as SGHKS and CDR2 as YYEKEE (reference sequence). Deletions cut 4 bases from V and 6 bases from J, with 10 bases between. There are 12 residues in the CDR3. CDR3 sequence (DNA): TGTGCCAGCAGCCCCGTGTTGGCTGAAGCTTTCTTT. Amino acids: CASSPVLAEAFF.

This clonotype was seen at least ten times. V gene TRBV20-1 combines with J gene TRBJ2-7, with D possibly being TRBD2 (6 bases). The V and J ends lost 2 bases and 3 bases respectively, with 14 bases between them. The CDR3 spans 14 residues. Germline CDR1 and CDR2: DFQATT and SNEGSKA (reference sequence). CDR3 nucleotides: TGCAGTGCTAGAACTCGGGACTCGGACTACGAGCAGTACTTC. Amino acids: CSARTRDSDYEQYF.

V usage is TRBV5-1 and J usage is TRBJ2-1; 11 bases agree with TRBD2. CDR3 length: 15 amino acids. V gave up 4 bases and J gave up 8 bases; unmatched junction bases: 8. The V gene's germline CDR1 is SGHRS and CDR2 YFSETQ. CDR3 nucleotides: TGCGCCAGCAGCCCGTTGACTAGCGGGATGGATGAGCAGTTCTTC. Translating it yields CASSPLTSGMDEQFF.

The table lists this clonotype with many counts. This chain uses TRBV20-1 with TRBJ1-1; unclear D gene. Germline CDR1 and CDR2: DFQATT and SNEGSKA (reference sequence). V lost 3 bases, J lost 5 bases, and 4 bases lay in between. The CDR3 loop spans 10 amino acids. CDR3 amino acids: CSARGTEAFF. CDR3 bases: TGCAGTGCTAGGGGGACTGAAGCTTTCTTT.

The table lists this clonotype with many counts. J is TRBJ2-5 and V is TRBV5-1, with D tentatively TRBD1 (6 bases). The CDR3 is 14 amino acids. The germline CDR1 and CDR2 sequences are SGHRS and YFSETQ. With 0 bases removed from V and 6 bases from J, the gap between germline ends came to 12 bases. The CDR3 coding sequence is TGCGCCAGCAGCTTGGATACAGGGCGGCAGACCCAGTACTTC. Translation: CASSLDTGRQTQYF. The entire variable domain, with the rest obtained from reference TRBV5-1 and TRBJ2-5, is as follows: KAGVTQTPRYLIKTRGQQVTLSCSPISGHRSVSWYQQTPGQGLQFLFEYFSETQRNKGNFPGRFSGRQFSNSRSEMNVSTLELGDSALYLCASSLDTGRQTQYFGPGTRLLVL.

In this sample, this clonotype turned up many times. The chain is built from TRBV20-1 and TRBJ1-4, with D unresolved. This CDR3 is built from 14 residues. V lost 1 base and J lost 8, with 14 bases in between. Germline V gene lookup returns CDR1 DFQATT and CDR2 SNEGSKA (reference sequence). This chain's CDR3 is CSARVGFLDEKLFF. DNA of the CDR3: TGCAGTGCTAGAGTCGGTTTCTTGGACGAAAAACTGTTTTTT.

This clonotype was seen ten or more times. The J gene is TRBJ2-1, the V gene TRBV5-1, with D tentatively TRBD2 (6 bases). This CDR3 contains 14 residues. Germline CDR1 is SGHRS and CDR2 is YFSETQ. V was trimmed by 4 bases and J by 2 bases, leaving 10 bases between them. The CDR3 sequence is CASSLGGPYNEQFF. The CDR3 DNA is TGCGCCAGCAGCCTAGGAGGGCCCTACAATGAGCAGTTCTTC. Complete variable domain (other parts from reference TRBV5-1 and TRBJ2-1): KAGVTQTPRYLIKTRGQQVTLSCSPISGHRSVSWYQQTPGQGLQFLFEYFSETQRNKGNFPGRFSGRQFSNSRSEMNVSTLELGDSALYLCASSLGGPYNEQFFGPGTRLTVL.

This clonotype was detected many times. The chain joins TRBV6-5 to TRBJ2-3; 7 bases map to TRBD2. CDR1 is MNHEY and CDR2 is SVGAGI in the germline V gene. The trim removed 6 bases at V and 2 bases at J, leaving 8 bases unmatched. The CDR3 has 15 amino acids. The CDR3 loop is CASRPWDYDTDTQYF. The CDR3, as DNA: TGTGCCAGCAGGCCCTGGGACTATGACACAGATACGCAGTATTTT.

This clonotype was seen ten or more times. CDR3 in amino acids: CASGPPGLAGENEQFF. The CDR3 DNA reads as TGTGCCAGCGGCCCCCCGGGACTAGCGGGAGAGAATGAGCAGTTCTTC. The chain employs TRBV7-2 and TRBJ2-1; 14 bases map to TRBD2. J lost 7 bases, V lost 8 bases, and 10 bases had no gene match. Germline V gives CDR1 SGHTA, CDR2 FQGNSA. CDR3 length: 16 residues.

This clonotype was counted many times. The genes are TRBV28 and TRBJ2-7; 12 bases line up with TRBD2. The CDR3 length is 19 residues. Germline lookup yields CDR1 MDHEN and CDR2 SYDVKM. V dropped 4 bases and J dropped 2; count of bases not matched to a gene: 15. The CDR3 DNA sequence: TGTGCCAGCAGTTCCCCACGGGGGACTAGCGGGCGCCTAGCCTACGAGCAGTACTTC. Translating it yields CASSSPRGTSGRLAYEQYF.

This clonotype was seen ten or more times. The chain couples TRBV29-1 to TRBJ2-3; weak D call: TRBD1 (6 bases). Trimming took 3 bases from V and 4 from J, leaving 17 bases between them. The CDR3 is made up of 15 amino acids. The V gene's germline CDR1 is SQVTM and CDR2 ANQGSEA. CDR3 DNA sequence: TGCAGCGTTGAGAGTACAGGGTTTAGCGCAGATACGCAGTATTTT. Translated, it gives CSVESTGFSADTQYF.

This clonotype came up many times. The V gene is TRBV5-1, the J gene TRBJ1-1; the D is unclear. V lost 4 bases and J 4 bases, leaving 14 bases between the germline ends. Germline V gene sequence: CDR1 SGHRS, CDR2 YFSETQ. The CDR3 is made up of 14 amino acids. CDR3 loop: CASSISPWGTEAFF. CDR3 coding DNA: TGCGCCAGCAGCATCTCACCCTGGGGCACTGAAGCTTTCTTT.